This TCR beta chain was observed in a study of blood T cell repertoires in COVID-19. In the study overall: The analysed material was cDNA or gDNA that came from T cells, B-cell-depleted T cells, or PBMCs.

Trimming shortened V by 0 bases and J by 1 base, and 8 bases separated the two germline ends. This CDR3 is built from 15 residues. From germline, CDR1 is SGDLS and CDR2 YYNGEE. This clone was detected only a few times. The sample contains more than one DNA sequence encoding this CDR3. Followed over time, Seattle patients had been enrolled while infection was active. Authors' processing steps: Estimates of nucleated cell counts were drawn from the amplification of reference gene primers. The table came from immunoSEQ multiplex PCR; TCRdb's copy has only in-frame clones and leaves some out. The V and J calls and clone size come from that table; D and trimming were worked out from the DNA. Of 150,000 to 200,000 clones listed, around 79% were seen once; the top ten hold 5.5% to 7%.

Sequencing was done on a sample of peripheral blood. The source is a woman aged 40 to 50 with COVID-19, enrolled during active disease. The V and J genes are TRBV9 and TRBJ1-5; no firm D call. CDR3 nucleotides: TGTGCCAGCAGCGTAGAAGGAGGGAGCAATCAGCCCCAGCATTTT. Its protein is CASSVEGGSNQPQHF.